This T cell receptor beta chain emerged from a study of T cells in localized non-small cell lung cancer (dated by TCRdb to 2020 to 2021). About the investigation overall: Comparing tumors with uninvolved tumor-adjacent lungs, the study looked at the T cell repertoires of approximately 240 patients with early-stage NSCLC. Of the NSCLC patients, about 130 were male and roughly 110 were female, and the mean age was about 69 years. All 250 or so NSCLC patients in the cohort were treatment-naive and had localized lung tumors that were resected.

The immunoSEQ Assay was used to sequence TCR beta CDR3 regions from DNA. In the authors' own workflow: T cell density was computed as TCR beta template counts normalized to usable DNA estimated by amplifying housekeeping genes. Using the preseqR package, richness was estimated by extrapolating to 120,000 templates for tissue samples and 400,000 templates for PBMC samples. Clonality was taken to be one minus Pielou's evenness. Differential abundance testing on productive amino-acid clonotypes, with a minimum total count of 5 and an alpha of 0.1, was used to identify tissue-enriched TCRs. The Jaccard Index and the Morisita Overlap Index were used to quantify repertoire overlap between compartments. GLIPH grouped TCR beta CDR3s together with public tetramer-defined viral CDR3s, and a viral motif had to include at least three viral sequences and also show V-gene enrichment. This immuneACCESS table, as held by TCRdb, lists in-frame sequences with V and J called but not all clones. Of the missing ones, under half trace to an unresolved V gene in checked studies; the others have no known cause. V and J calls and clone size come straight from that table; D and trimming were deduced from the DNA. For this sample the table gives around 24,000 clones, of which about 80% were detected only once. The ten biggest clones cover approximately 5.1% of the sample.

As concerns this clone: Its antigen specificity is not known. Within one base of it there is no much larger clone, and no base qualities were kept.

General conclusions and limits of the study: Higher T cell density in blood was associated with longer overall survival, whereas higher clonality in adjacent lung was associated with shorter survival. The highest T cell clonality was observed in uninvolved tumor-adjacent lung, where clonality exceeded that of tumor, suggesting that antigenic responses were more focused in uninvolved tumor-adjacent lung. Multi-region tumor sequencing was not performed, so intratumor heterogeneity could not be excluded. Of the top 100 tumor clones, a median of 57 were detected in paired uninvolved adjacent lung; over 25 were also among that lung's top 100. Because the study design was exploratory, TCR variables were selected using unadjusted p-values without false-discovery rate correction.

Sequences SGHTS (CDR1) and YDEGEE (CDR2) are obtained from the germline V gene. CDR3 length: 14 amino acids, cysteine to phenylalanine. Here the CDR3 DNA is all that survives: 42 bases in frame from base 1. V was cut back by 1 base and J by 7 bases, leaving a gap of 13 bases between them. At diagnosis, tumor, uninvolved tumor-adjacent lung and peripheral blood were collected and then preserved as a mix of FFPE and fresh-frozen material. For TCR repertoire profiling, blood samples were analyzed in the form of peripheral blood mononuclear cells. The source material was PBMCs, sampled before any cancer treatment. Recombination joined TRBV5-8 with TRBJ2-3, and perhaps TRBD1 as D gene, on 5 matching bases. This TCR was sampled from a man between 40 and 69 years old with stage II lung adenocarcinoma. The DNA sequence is TGTGCCAGCAGCTTGAGGACAAGCCCGAATACGCAGTATTTT. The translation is CASSLRTSPNTQYF.